This is a list of T cell receptor beta chains from one sample in a study of neurological immune-mediated disorders. TCRdb redid the calling of the 5' RACE reads with MiXCR, one entry per CDR3 protein. Among tens of thousands of distinct CDR3 sequences listed, approximately 17% were seen once. Sample: PBMCs. The source is a woman aged 40-49 years in good health. CDR3s leave out the opening cysteine and the closing phenylalanine or tryptophan.

TRBV5-1	ASSKGAYEDTQY
TRBV6-6	ASSIGGGPEQF
TRBV10-3	AIRPSGGGNEQF
TRBV5-1	ASSFPGDLSYEQY
TRBV3-1	ASSHPGPNNEQF
TRBV6-1	ASSDRDYRYNEQF
TRBV5-1	ASSLAVREPYNEQF
TRBV10-3	AITSGQFTEAF
TRBV5-1	ASLGQSGNTIY
TRBV15	ATSRGPQGGKTQY
TRBV6-2/TRBV6-3	ASRTGTGYLGTEAF
TRBV7-2	ASSLASTRGGEKLF
TRBV7-2	ASSLGRRENIQY
TRBV4-1	ASSHLIGSNQPQH
TRBV6-2/TRBV6-3	ASSSLPPDTDTQY
TRBV14	ASSPDSIDTQY
TRBV29-1	SVEGRGTQETQY
TRBV6-6	ASSYSIFRKGDTEAF
TRBV4-3	ASSQDGTGLAYEQY
TRBV6-6	ASSYSSAGGPLIRETQY
TRBV5-5	ASSLAGAGEQF
TRBV10-3	AISRFQGNYGYT
TRBV7-9	ASSLGSGSPGNTIY
TRBV27	ASDRSRKLAGHQETQY
TRBV4-3	ASSQDSPGQGPYNEQF
TRBV7-2	ASSGQENTEAF
TRBV18	ASSPSFPELTGELF
TRBV5-1	ASSLYTTGGGDTGELF
TRBV6-6	ASRDASGNTIY
TRBV11-2	ASSLDHSTDTQY
TRBV20-1	SARGAVGSYEQY
TRBV20-1	SARDVGGGVFQNTEAF
TRBV4-3	ASSQDRGGLGSPLH
TRBV14	ASSQVHAGSFYEQY
TRBV4-3	ASSYSGNQPQH
TRBV29-1	SVTGAAEKSNTEAF
TRBV6-6	ASLPSGANVLT
TRBV4-3	ASSPGGGNNEQF